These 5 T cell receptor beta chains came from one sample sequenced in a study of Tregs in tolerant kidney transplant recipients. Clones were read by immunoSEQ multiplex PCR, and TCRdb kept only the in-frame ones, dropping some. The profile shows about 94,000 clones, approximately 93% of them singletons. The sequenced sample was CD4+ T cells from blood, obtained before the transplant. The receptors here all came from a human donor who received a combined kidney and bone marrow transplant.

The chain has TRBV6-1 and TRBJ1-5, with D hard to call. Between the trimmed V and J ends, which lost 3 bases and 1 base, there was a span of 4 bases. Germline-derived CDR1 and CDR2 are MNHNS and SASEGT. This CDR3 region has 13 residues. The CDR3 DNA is TGTGCCAGCAGTGACGGGAGCAATCAGCCCCAGCATTTT. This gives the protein CASSDGSNQPQHF.

The CDR3 DNA reads TGTGCCAGCAGCCCCCTCGCGCTCCCCCTCTCTGGAAACACCATATATTTT. Translated, it gives CASSPLALPLSGNTIYF. The V and J genes are TRBV28 and TRBJ1-3; no clear D gene. This CDR3 comprises 17 residues. In germline, CDR1 is MDHEN, CDR2 SYDVKM. The V gene lost 6 bases and the J gene lost 0 bases, with 18 bases spanning the gap.

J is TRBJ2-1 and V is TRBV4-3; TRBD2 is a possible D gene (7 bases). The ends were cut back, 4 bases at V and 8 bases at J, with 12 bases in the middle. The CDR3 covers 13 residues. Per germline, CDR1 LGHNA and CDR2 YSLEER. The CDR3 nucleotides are TGCGCCAGCAGCCTGGCGGGGGCCGATGAGCAGTTCTTC. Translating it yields CASSLAGADEQFF.

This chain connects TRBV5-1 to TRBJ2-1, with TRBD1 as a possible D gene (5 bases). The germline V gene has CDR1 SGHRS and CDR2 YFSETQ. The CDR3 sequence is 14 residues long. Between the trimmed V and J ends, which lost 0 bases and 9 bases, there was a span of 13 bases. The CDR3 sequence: CASSLASGLGEQFF. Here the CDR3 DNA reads TGCGCCAGCAGCTTGGCCTCAGGGCTGGGTGAGCAGTTCTTC.

CDR3 DNA sequence: TGTGCCAGCAGTTTGACAGGGCCTAACTATGGCTACACCTTC. Residues: CASSLTGPNYGYTF. The chain is built from TRBV27 and TRBJ1-2; 7 bases map to TRBD1. The junction had 1 base not matched to a gene; V was cut back by 3 bases and J by 0 bases. The V gene's germline CDR1 is MNHEY and CDR2 SMNVEV (reference sequence). The CDR3 runs to 14 residues.